The present T cell receptor beta chain was sequenced within a study of blood T cell repertoires in COVID-19. In the authors' methods: Reference gene primers were amplified, and this amplification served to estimate nucleated cell counts. The assay was immunoSEQ multiplex PCR, and TCRdb's table has in-frame clones only and misses some. The V and J calls and clone size come from that table; D and trimming were worked out from the DNA. This sample has some 190,000 clones, with 88% found just once. Material for sequencing was peripheral blood. This sequence was found in a human donor in a cohort sampled during active COVID-19.

The CDR3 DNA follows: TGTGCCAGTAGTATCCGGGACAGGGGGTTGTATGAGCAGTTCTTC. Encoded protein: CASSIRDRGLYEQFF. The rearrangement links TRBV19 to TRBJ2-1; TRBD1 matches 11 bases. V gave up 3 bases and J gave up 8 bases; unmatched junction bases: 6. The CDR3 loop spans 15 amino acids. Germline loops: CDR1 LNHDA, CDR2 SQIVND (reference sequence).